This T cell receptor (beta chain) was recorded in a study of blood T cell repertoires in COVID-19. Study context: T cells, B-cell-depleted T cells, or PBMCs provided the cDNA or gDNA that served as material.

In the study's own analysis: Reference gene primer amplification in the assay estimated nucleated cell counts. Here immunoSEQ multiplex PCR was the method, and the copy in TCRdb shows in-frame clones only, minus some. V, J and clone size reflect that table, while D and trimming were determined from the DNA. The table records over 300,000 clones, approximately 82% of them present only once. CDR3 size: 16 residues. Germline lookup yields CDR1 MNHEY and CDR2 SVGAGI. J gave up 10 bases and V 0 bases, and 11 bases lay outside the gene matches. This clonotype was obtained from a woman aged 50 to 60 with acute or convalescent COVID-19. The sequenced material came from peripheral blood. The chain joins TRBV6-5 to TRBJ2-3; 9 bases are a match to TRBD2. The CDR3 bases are TGTGCCAGCAGTTACTCGCCTAGCGGGGCCCGAGGGCCGCAGTATTTT. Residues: CASSYSPSGARGPQYF.